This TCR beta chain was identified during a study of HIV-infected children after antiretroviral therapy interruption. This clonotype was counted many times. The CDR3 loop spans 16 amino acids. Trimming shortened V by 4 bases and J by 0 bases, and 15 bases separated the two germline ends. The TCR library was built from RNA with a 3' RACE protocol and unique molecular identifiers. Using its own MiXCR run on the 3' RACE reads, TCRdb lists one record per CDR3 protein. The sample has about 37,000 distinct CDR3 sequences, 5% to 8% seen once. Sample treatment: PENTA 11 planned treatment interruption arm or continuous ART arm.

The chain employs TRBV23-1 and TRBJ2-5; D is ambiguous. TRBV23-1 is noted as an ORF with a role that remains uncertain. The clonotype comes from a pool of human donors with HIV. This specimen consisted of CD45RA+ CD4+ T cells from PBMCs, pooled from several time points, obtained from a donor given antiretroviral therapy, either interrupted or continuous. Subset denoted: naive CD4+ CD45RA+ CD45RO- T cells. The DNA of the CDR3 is TGCGCCAGCAGTCGCAACCGACTGAAGTACCAAGAGACCCAGTACTTC. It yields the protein CASSRNRLKYQETQYF.